Following are 29 T cell receptor beta chains from one sample sequenced in a study of T cell clonality in common variable immunodeficiency. Profiled with immunoSEQ multiplex PCR; TCRdb holds only in-frame clones, not every one. This set yields 75,000 to 85,000 clones and no singletons; the top ten hold 0.65% to 0.8%. What was sequenced was peripheral blood mononuclear cells. These receptors were collected from a person between 18 and 75 years old in good health.

This clone was counted many times. Sequencing ends 3 residues short of the CDR3 end; the germline J gene provides the rest. This sequence joins TRBV20-1 and TRBJ2-7; 11 bases are a match to TRBD2. Germline V gene lookup returns CDR1 DFQATT and CDR2 SNEGSKA (reference sequence). This CDR3 is built from 16 residues. Germline trimming cut 6 bases from V and 3 bases from J; bases unmatched to any gene: 13. The sequenced part of the CDR3 DNA is TGCAGTGCAGAGGGACTAGCGGATGAGGTGGGCTACGAG. Translated, it gives CSAEGLADEVGYE. The whole CDR3 protein is CSAEGLADEVGYEQYF.

In this sample, this clone turned up many times. The CDR3 goes on 3 residues after the read ends, and that part is filled in from the germline J gene. The genes are TRBV14 and TRBJ2-5; perhaps TRBD1 as D (5 bases). This CDR3 contains 16 residues. From germline, CDR1 is SGHDN and CDR2 FVKESK. Trimming removed 1 base from V and 0 bases from J, with 12 bases in between. CDR3 in amino acids: CASSQVPGKDQETQYF. CDR3 DNA, as far as it was read: TGTGCCAGCAGCCAAGTTCCAGGGAAAGACCAAGAGACC.

This clone was counted at least ten times. The sequenced part of the CDR3 DNA is TGTGCCAGCAGCTTAGGTGGCCTGGACAGGGGACACGAG. Encoded protein: CASSLGGLDRGHE. The entire CDR3 reads CASSLGGLDRGHEQYF. The chain joins TRBV7-8 to TRBJ2-7, with TRBD1 identical over 9 bases. The missing CDR3 end, 3 residues past where the read stops, is filled in from the germline J gene. The germline V gene encodes CDR1 SGHVS and CDR2 FQNEAQ. The CDR3 runs to 16 residues. V trimming: 1 base; J trimming: 5 bases; junction bases outside the gene matches: 9.

This clone was recorded many times. The observed sequence ends 3 residues before the CDR3 terminus, with the missing tail filled in from the germline J gene. The J gene is TRBJ2-4, the V gene TRBV7-9, with 9 bases identical to TRBD1. The J segment lost 8 bases and the V segment lost 1 base, leaving 3 bases of the junction unmatched. The germline gives CDR1 SEHNR, CDR2 FQNEAQ (reference sequence). The CDR3 covers 14 residues. This CDR3 is CASSLGTGEHIQYF. CDR3 bases read: TGTGCCAGCAGCTTAGGGACAGGGGAGCACATT.

This clone was seen many times. The CDR3 is cut off 3 residues early in the read; its end comes from the germline J gene. The rearrangement links TRBV10-3 to TRBJ1-5; 7 nucleotides line up with TRBD1. This CDR3 spans 14 amino acids. Losses at the gene ends were 6 bases for V and 2 bases for J; bases not matched to a gene: 4. Germline loops: CDR1 ENHRY, CDR2 SYGVKD. The sequenced CDR3 bases are TGTGCCATCAGGGGAACAGGGGGCAATCAGCCC. This codes for CAIRGTGGNQP. In full, the CDR3 reads CAIRGTGGNQPQHF.

This clone was detected ten times or more. With the read ending 3 residues before the CDR3 end, the germline J gene is used to fill in that end. V usage is TRBV5-6 and J usage is TRBJ1-2, with D tentatively TRBD1 (6 bases). Germline V gives CDR1 SGHDT, CDR2 YYEEEE. The CDR3 totals 13 residues. CDR3 DNA, as far as it was read: TGTGCCAGCAGCTTGGACAGGGATCAGGGC. Protein: CASSLDRDQG. The CDR3 reads in full as CASSLDRDQGYTF.

This clone has more than one count but fewer than ten. The read stops 3 residues short of the end of the CDR3; the missing end is completed from the germline J gene. The V and J genes are TRBV6-2 or TRBV6-3 and TRBJ1-1, with a possible D match to TRBD1 (6 bases). Germline V gene lookup returns CDR1 MNHEY and CDR2 SVGEGT. CDR3 length equals 16 residues. CDR3 DNA, as far as it was read: TGTGCCAGCAGTTACTCCCTCCGGGCCGGGACACTAGAA. As protein: CASSYSLRAGTLE. The whole CDR3 protein reads CASSYSLRAGTLEAFF.

This clone has a handful of counts. The CDR3 loop reads CASSLGVNTEAFF. The sequenced CDR3 bases are TGTGCCAGTAGTCTCGGGGTGAACACTGAA. J is TRBJ1-1 and V is TRBV19; no reliable D call. The read ends 3 residues shy of where the CDR3 ends; the end is completed using the germline J gene. The CDR3 runs 13 residues. Trimming shortened V by 5 bases and J by 0 bases, and 7 bases separated the two germline ends. The germline V gene has CDR1 LNHDA and CDR2 SQIVND (reference sequence).

This clone occurred many times. The CDR3 region is CASSKDREWSYEQYF. CDR3 DNA (partial): TGTGCCAGCAGCAAGGACAGGGAATGGTCCTACGAG. The V and J genes are TRBV5-6 and TRBJ2-7; 8 nucleotides line up with TRBD1. The read ends 3 residues early relative to the CDR3; the germline J gene fills the gap. V was clipped by 4 bases and J by 1 base; unmatched bases: 7. The CDR3 spans 15 residues. Germline V gives CDR1 SGHDT, CDR2 YYEEEE.

This clone was recorded many times. The CDR3 extends 3 residues past the end of the read, so its final part is completed from the germline J gene. This sequence joins TRBV2 and TRBJ1-6, with D possibly being TRBD1 (5 bases). With 7 bases removed from V and 0 bases from J, the gap between germline ends came to 19 bases. Germline CDR1 is SNHLY and CDR2 is FYNNEI. This CDR3 comprises 18 residues. CDR3 sequence: CASIKDGGLSSYNSPLHF. The part of the CDR3 DNA that was read is TGTGCCAGCATCAAAGACGGGGGGTTGAGCTCCTATAATTCACCC.

Ten or more counts support this clone. The CDR3 goes on 3 residues after the read ends, and that part is filled in from the germline J gene. V is TRBV13 and J is TRBJ2-1; 7 bases fit TRBD1. Germline V gene lookup returns CDR1 PRHDT and CDR2 FYEKMQ (reference sequence). CDR3 length: 18 residues. With 5 bases clipped from V and 2 bases from J, the junction kept 15 bases outside the gene matches. The sequenced part of the CDR3 DNA is TGTGCCAGCAGCACGTCAAGACGACAGGGTAAGGCCTACAATGAG. Translation: CASSTSRRQGKAYNE. The full CDR3 sequence reads CASSTSRRQGKAYNEQFF.

Concerning this clone: This may arise from a read error, as a much more abundant clone is one base away. The sequence runs out 3 residues before the end of the CDR3; the remainder is reconstructed from the germline J gene. Within the sample, other DNA sequences also encode this same CDR3. The chain couples TRBV7-9 to TRBJ2-3; no reliable D call. Per germline, CDR1 SEHNR and CDR2 FQNEAQ (reference sequence). The germline V and J ends were trimmed by 5 bases and 4 bases, with 7 bases remaining between them. This CDR3 region has 12 residues. The CDR3 here is CASSLGPDTQYF. CDR3 DNA, as far as it was read: TGTGCCAGCAGCCTAGGGCCAGATACG.

This clone occurred many times. The CDR3 end falls 3 residues outside the read, so it is completed with the germline J gene. V and J are TRBV29-1 and TRBJ2-1; TRBD1 is a possible D gene (7 bases). Germline V gene lookup returns CDR1 SQVTM and CDR2 ANQGSEA. The CDR3 consists of 14 residues. V was clipped by 1 base and J by 6 bases, with 13 bases between them. The CDR3 DNA, read in part, is TGCAGCGTTGAAGGCCAGGGGGAGGTCAATGAG. Its translation: CSVEGQGEVNE. Given in full, the CDR3 is CSVEGQGEVNEQFF.

There are a few counts of this clone. The CDR3 end lies 3 residues beyond the end of the read and is filled in from the germline J gene. The rearrangement links TRBV20-1 to TRBJ2-3; D is unresolved. The CDR3 is made up of 14 amino acids. V was shortened by 6 bases and J by 1 base, with 14 bases between the two germline ends. Germline CDR1 DFQATT, CDR2 SNEGSKA (reference sequence). The DNA read from the CDR3 is TGCAGTGCCTGCCCCATAGTCCGCACAGATACG. Its protein is CSACPIVRTDT. The full-length CDR3 reads as CSACPIVRTDTQYF.

This clone has ten or more counts. Read sequence stops 3 residues before the CDR3 end, and the germline J gene provides the missing end. The gene calls are TRBV20-1 and TRBJ1-1; D may be TRBD1 (5 bases). The CDR3 runs 16 residues. Looked up from germline, CDR1 is DFQATT and CDR2 is SNEGSKA (reference sequence). The V and J ends lost 0 bases and 3 bases respectively, with 17 bases between them. The sequenced part of the CDR3 DNA is TGCAGTGCTAGAGATCGGGTACTTGGGGGGGACACTGAA. Its translation is CSARDRVLGGDTE. The CDR3 in its entirety is CSARDRVLGGDTEAFF.

As for this clone: The read falls 3 residues short of the CDR3 end, and the missing part is taken from the germline J gene. This chain uses TRBV7-6 with TRBJ2-7; no clear D. Trimming stripped 5 bases from V and 0 bases from J, with 8 bases between. CDR3 size: 13 residues. CDR1 is SGHVS, CDR2 FNYEAQ, per germline. CDR3 in amino acids: CASSTDSSYEQYF. The covered CDR3 bases are TGTGCCAGCAGCACAGATTCCTCCTACGAG.

This clone has ten or more counts. The CDR3 spells CASSLIGTSGTQYF. The sequenced CDR3 bases are TGTGCCAGCAGCCTCATAGGGACTAGCGGTACG. This chain uses TRBV12-3 or TRBV12-4 with TRBJ2-3; TRBD2 matches 11 bases. The read halts 3 residues ahead of the CDR3 end, with the missing end drawn from the germline J gene. The CDR3 totals 14 residues. Trimming at V came to 6 bases and at J to 8 bases, leaving 7 bases not matched to a gene.

This clone was observed many times. The CDR3 extends 3 residues past the end of the read, so its final part is completed from the germline J gene. The chain is built from TRBV7-2 and TRBJ2-3; D is uncertain. Trimming stripped 6 bases from V and 0 bases from J, with 4 bases between. Germline CDR1 and CDR2: SGHTA and FQGNSA. CDR3 length: 12 residues. Here the CDR3 reads CASRASTDTQYF. Partial CDR3 DNA: TGTGCCAGCAGGGCCAGCACAGATACG.

In this sample, this clone turned up many times. Coverage ceases 3 residues before the CDR3 finishes, and the germline J gene fills in the end. The genes are TRBV18 and TRBJ2-3; 14 bases are a match to TRBD2. Unmatched junction bases numbered 8, after V lost 4 bases and J lost 2 bases. The length of the CDR3 is 18 residues. Per germline, CDR1 KGHSH and CDR2 LQKENI. The CDR3 region is CASSLPTSGRVSTDTQYF. The sequenced part of the CDR3 DNA is TGTGCCAGCTCACTTCCGACTAGCGGGAGGGTGTCCACAGATACG.

In its sample, this clone was seen many times. The part of the CDR3 DNA that was read is TGTGCCAGCAGTTTATTGACTAGCGGGAGCACAGATACG. Its translation: CASSLLTSGSTDT. The entire CDR3 is CASSLLTSGSTDTQYF. The rearrangement uses TRBV28 and TRBJ2-3; TRBD2 matches at 10 bases. The CDR3 end lies 3 residues beyond the end of the read and is filled in from the germline J gene. Germline-derived CDR1 and CDR2 are MDHEN and SYDVKM. The ends lost 1 base at V and 0 bases at J; junction bases unmatched: 1. This CDR3 spans 16 amino acids.

This clone was recorded many times. The CDR3 goes on 3 residues after the read ends, and that part is filled in from the germline J gene. The chain recombines TRBV7-2 with TRBJ2-7; 9 bases align to TRBD1. Germline V gene lookup returns CDR1 SGHTA and CDR2 FQGNSA. V shed 5 bases, J shed 6 bases, and the junction held 5 bases outside the gene matches. The CDR3 loop spans 13 amino acids. Partial CDR3 DNA: TGTGCCAGCAGCCTGGACAGGGGAAGCGAG. Translated, it gives CASSLDRGSE. The full CDR3 is CASSLDRGSEQYF.

With respect to this clone: The read gets to within 3 residues of the CDR3 end, and the germline J gene fills in the rest. V usage is TRBV7-9 and J usage is TRBJ2-7; no reliable D call. The length of the CDR3 is 12 residues. Germline V gives CDR1 SEHNR, CDR2 FQNEAQ (reference sequence). V was trimmed by 5 bases and J by 3 bases, leaving 8 bases between them. The CDR3 sequence: CASSPNFYEQYF. The sequenced CDR3 bases are TGTGCCAGCAGCCCAAACTTCTACGAG.

This clone was seen repeatedly, ten times or more. The read ends 3 residues shy of where the CDR3 ends; the end is completed using the germline J gene. The chain is built from TRBV19 and TRBJ2-7; 9 bases map to TRBD2. This CDR3 spans 15 amino acids. Per the germline V gene, CDR1 is LNHDA and CDR2 is SQIVND (reference sequence). V was pared by 5 bases and J by 5 bases, with 10 bases of the junction left unmatched. CDR3: CASSVNAGGLNEQYF. The sequenced CDR3 bases are TGTGCCAGTAGTGTCAACGCGGGAGGGCTCAACGAG. The complete variable domain, with remaining parts taken from reference TRBV19 and TRBJ2-7, reads DGGITQSPKYLFRKEGQNVTLSCEQNLNHDAMYWYRQDPGQGLRLIYYSQIVNDFQKGDIAEGYSVSREKKESFPLTVTSAQKNPTAFYLCASSVNAGGLNEQYFGPGTRLTVT.

This clone was found many times. The CDR3 is cut off 3 residues early in the read; its end comes from the germline J gene. The genes are TRBV5-6 and TRBJ1-5; TRBD1 is a possible D gene (5 bases). The length of the CDR3 is 14 residues. The germline V gene encodes CDR1 SGHDT and CDR2 YYEEEE. CDR3 residues: CASSFGASRPPQHF. The CDR3 bases that were read are TGTGCCAGCAGCTTTGGGGCCTCTCGCCCCCCC. Using reference TRBV5-6 and TRBJ1-5 for the parts outside the CDR3, the full variable domain is DAGVTQSPTHLIKTRGQQVTLRCSPKSGHDTVSWYQQALGQGPQFIFQYYEEEERQRGNFPDRFSGHQFPNYSSELNVNALLLGDSALYLCASSFGASRPPQHFGDGTRLSIL.

With respect to this clone: Coverage ceases 3 residues before the CDR3 finishes, and the germline J gene fills in the end. The rearrangement uses TRBV13 and TRBJ2-7, with TRBD1 matching 11 bases. CDR3 length: 16 amino acids. The germline V gene has CDR1 PRHDT and CDR2 FYEKMQ (reference sequence). V lost 4 bases to trimming and J lost 4 bases; unmatched junction nucleotides: 9. The CDR3: CASSSRGTGGPYEQYF. The sequenced part of the CDR3 DNA is TGTGCCAGCAGCTCACGAGGGACAGGGGGGCCGTACGAG.

This clone was found many times. The CDR3 is cut off 3 residues early in the read; its end comes from the germline J gene. V gene TRBV18 combines with J gene TRBJ2-2; 9 positions agree with TRBD2. J lost 3 bases, V lost 2 bases, and 7 bases had no gene match. Per the germline V gene, CDR1 is KGHSH and CDR2 is LQKENI. This CDR3 has 17 residues. CDR3 residues: CASSPSPSGKDTGELFF. The CDR3 bases that were read are TGTGCCAGCTCACCATCTCCTAGCGGGAAGGACACCGGGGAG. The entire variable domain, with the rest obtained from reference TRBV18 and TRBJ2-2, is as follows: NAGVMQNPRHLVRRRGQEARLRCSPMKGHSHVYWYRQLPEEGLKFMVYLQKENIIDESGMPKERFSAEFPKEGPSILRIQQVVRGDSAAYFCASSPSPSGKDTGELFFGEGSRLTVL.

This clone was seen at least ten times. CDR3 sequence: CAASPGQGSNEQFF. Incomplete CDR3 DNA: TGTGCCGCCTCCCCGGGACAGGGATCAAATGAG. This chain connects TRBV10-3 to TRBJ2-1, with 9 bases aligning to TRBD1. The read stops 3 residues short of the end of the CDR3; the missing end is completed from the germline J gene. The CDR3 length is 14 residues. Germline V gene lookup returns CDR1 ENHRY and CDR2 SYGVKD. V lost 11 bases to trimming and J lost 7 bases; unmatched junction nucleotides: 12.

This clone occurred many times. At one of its ends the junction is not consistent with the germline gene, which may arise from a read error. Read sequence stops 3 residues before the CDR3 end, and the germline J gene provides the missing end. The rearrangement links TRBV4-2 to TRBJ2-1; 9 bases match TRBD2. The V gene's germline CDR1 is LGHNA and CDR2 YNFKEQ. This CDR3 comprises 16 residues. The sequenced CDR3 bases are TGCGCCAGCAGCGCTGGTAGCGGGAGCTCCTACAATGAG. Translation: CASSAGSGSSYNE. The full CDR3 is CASSAGSGSSYNEQFF.

This clone came up many times. The read ends 3 residues shy of where the CDR3 ends; the end is completed using the germline J gene. V usage is TRBV5-1 and J usage is TRBJ2-2; either TRBD1 or TRBD2 may fit D (6 bases each). Germline CDR1 reads SGHRS; CDR2 reads YFSETQ. This CDR3 is 14 amino acids long. V lost 5 bases and J lost 1, with 9 bases in between. CDR3 DNA, as far as it was read: TGCGCCAGCAGGGCGGGACAGAACACCGGGGAG. Protein: CASRAGQNTGE. The complete CDR3 sequence is CASRAGQNTGELFF.